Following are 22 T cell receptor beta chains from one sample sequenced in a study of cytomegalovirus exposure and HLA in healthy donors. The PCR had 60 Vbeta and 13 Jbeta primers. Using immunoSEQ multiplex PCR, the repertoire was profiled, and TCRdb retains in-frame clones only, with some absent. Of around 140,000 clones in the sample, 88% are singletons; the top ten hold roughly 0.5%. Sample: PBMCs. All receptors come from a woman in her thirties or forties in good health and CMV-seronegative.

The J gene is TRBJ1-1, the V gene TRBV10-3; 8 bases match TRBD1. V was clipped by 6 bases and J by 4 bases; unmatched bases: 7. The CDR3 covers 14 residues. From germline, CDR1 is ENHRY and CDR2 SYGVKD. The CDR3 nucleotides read TGTGCCATCAGACCAGGGGGCGCGGGCACTGAAGCTTTCTTT. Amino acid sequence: CAIRPGGAGTEAFF.

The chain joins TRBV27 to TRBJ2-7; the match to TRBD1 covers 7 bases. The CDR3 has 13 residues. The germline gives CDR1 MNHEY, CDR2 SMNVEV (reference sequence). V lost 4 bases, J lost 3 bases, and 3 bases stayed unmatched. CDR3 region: CASSWNRGYEQYF. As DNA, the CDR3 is TGTGCCAGCAGTTGGAACAGGGGCTACGAGCAGTACTTC.

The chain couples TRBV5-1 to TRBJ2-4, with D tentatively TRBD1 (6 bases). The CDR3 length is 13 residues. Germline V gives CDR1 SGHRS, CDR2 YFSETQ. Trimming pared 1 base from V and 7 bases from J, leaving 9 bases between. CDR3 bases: TGCGCCAGCAGCTTGCCAGGGGAGAACATTCAGTACTTC. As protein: CASSLPGENIQYF.

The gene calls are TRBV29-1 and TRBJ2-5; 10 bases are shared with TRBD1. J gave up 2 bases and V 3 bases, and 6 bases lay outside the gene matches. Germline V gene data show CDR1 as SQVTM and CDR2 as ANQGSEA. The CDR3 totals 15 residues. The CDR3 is CSVDSRTGGQETQYF. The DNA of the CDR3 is TGCAGCGTTGATAGTAGGACAGGGGGACAAGAGACCCAGTACTTC.

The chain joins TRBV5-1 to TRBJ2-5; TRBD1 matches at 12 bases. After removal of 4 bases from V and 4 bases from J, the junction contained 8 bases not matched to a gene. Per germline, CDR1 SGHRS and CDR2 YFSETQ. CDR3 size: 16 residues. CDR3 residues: CASSGSGTGGGETQYF. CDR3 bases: TGCGCCAGCAGCGGATCCGGGACAGGGGGCGGAGAGACCCAGTACTTC.

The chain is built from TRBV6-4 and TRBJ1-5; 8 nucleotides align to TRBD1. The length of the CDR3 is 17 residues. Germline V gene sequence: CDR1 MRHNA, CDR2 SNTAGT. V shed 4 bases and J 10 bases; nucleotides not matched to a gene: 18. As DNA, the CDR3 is TGTGCCAGCAGTGTTTCATCGAAGGACAGGGAAACTCCACCCCAGCATTTT. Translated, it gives CASSVSSKDRETPPQHF.

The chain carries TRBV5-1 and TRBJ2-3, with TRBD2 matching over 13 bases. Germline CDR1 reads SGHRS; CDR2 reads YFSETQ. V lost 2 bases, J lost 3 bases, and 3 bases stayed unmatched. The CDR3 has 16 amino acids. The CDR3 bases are TGCGCCAGCAGCTTCGGGACTAGCGGGATGACAGATACGCAGTATTTT. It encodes CASSFGTSGMTDTQYF.

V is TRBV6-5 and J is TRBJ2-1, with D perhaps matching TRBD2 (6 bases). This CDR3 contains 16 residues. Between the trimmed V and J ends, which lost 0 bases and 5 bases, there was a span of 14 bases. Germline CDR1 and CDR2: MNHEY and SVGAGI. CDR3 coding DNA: TGTGCCAGCAGTTACTCGGGACTCCCGGCGAACAATGAGCAGTTCTTC. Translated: CASSYSGLPANNEQFF.

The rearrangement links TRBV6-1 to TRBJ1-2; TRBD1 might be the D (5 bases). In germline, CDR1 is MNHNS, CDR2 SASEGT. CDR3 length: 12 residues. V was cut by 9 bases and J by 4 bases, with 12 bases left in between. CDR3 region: CASLGVGYGYTF. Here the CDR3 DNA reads TGTGCCAGTCTAGGGGTCGGCTATGGCTACACCTTC.

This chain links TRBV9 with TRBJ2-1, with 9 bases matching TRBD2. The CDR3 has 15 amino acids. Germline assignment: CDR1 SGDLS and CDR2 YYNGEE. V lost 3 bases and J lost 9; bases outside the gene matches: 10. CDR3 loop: CASSGAGTSTSEQFF. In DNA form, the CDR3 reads TGTGCCAGCAGCGGCGCCGGGACTAGCACTTCTGAGCAGTTCTTC.

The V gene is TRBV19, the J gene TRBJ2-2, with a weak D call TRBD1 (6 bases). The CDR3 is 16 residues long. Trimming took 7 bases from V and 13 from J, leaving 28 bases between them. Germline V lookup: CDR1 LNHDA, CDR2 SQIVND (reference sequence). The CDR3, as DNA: TGTGCCAGTATAAACGGGACATCTCTGGGCTATGGGACGCTGTTTTTT. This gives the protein CASINGTSLGYGTLFF.

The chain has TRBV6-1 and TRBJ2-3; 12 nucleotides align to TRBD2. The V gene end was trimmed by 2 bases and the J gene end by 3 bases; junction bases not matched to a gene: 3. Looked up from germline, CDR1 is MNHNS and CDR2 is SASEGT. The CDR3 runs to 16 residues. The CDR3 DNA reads TGTGCCAGCAGTGAATGGGGACTAGCGGGTACAGATACGCAGTATTTT. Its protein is CASSEWGLAGTDTQYF.

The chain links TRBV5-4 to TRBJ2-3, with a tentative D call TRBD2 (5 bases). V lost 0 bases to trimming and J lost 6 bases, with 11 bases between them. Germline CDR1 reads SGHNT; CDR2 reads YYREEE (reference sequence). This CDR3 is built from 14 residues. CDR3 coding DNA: TGTGCCAGCAGCTTGGGTGGGAGTGGTGATACGCAGTATTTT. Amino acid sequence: CASSLGGSGDTQYF.

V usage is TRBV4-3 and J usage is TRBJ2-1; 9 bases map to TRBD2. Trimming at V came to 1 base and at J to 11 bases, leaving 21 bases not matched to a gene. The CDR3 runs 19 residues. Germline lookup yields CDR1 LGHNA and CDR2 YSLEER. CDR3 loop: CASSQGLVREGRRLGKQFF. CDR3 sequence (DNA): TGCGCCAGCAGCCAAGGCCTAGTGCGGGAGGGCCGCAGATTGGGTAAGCAGTTCTTC.

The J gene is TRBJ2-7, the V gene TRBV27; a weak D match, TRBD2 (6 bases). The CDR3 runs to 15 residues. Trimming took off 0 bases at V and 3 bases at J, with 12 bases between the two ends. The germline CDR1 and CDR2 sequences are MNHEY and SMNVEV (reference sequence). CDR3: CASSLSGGVHYEQYF. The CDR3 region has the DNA TGTGCCAGCAGTTTATCGGGGGGAGTCCACTACGAGCAGTACTTC.

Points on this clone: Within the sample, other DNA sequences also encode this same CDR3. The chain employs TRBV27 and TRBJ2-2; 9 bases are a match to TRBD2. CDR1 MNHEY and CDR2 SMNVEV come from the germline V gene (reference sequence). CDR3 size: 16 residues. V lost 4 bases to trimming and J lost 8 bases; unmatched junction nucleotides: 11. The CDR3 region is CASSYLLAGGPGELFF. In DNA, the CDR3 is TGTGCCAGCAGTTACCTACTGGCGGGAGGGCCAGGGGAGCTGTTTTTT.

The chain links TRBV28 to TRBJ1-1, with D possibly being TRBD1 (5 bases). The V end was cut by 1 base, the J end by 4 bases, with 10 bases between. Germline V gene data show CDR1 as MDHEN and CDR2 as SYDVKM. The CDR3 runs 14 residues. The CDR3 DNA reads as TGTGCCAGCAGTTTATCGGGGGGTCGCACTGAAGCTTTCTTT. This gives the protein CASSLSGGRTEAFF.

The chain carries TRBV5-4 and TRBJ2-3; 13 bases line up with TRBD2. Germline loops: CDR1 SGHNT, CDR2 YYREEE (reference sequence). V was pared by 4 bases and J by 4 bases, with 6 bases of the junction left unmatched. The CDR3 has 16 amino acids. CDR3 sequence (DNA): TGTGCCAGCAGCCTACTAGCGGGAGGGCCCCCAGATACGCAGTATTTT. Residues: CASSLLAGGPPDTQYF.

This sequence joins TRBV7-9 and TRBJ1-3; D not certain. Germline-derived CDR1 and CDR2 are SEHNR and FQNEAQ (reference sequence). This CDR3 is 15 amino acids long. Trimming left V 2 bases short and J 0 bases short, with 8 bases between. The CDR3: CASSLKGVSGNTIYF. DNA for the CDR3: TGTGCCAGCAGCTTAAAGGGAGTCTCTGGAAACACCATATATTTT.

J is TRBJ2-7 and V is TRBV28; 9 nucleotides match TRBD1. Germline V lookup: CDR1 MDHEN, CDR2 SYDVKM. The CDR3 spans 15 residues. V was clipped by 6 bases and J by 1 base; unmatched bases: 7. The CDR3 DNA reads TGTGCCAGCAGCATGGGGACAGGGCAATCCTACGAGCAGTACTTC. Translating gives CASSMGTGQSYEQYF.

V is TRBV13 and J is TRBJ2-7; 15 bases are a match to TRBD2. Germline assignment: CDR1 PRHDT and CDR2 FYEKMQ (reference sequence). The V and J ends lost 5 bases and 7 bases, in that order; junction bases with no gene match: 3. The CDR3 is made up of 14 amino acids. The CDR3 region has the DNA TGTGCCAGCAGCCATGGACTAGCGGGAGGGGAGCAGTACTTC. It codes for CASSHGLAGGEQYF.

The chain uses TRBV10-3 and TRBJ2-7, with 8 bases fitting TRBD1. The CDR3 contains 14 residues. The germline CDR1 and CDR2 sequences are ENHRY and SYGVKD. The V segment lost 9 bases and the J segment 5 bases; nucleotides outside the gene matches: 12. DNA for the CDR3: TGTGCCATACAGCCCTTCCAGGGGGCCGACGAGCAGTACTTC. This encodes CAIQPFQGADEQYF.